These 4 T cell receptor beta chains came from one sample sequenced in a study of blood T cell repertoires in COVID-19. The assay was immunoSEQ multiplex PCR, and TCRdb's table has in-frame clones only and misses some. The sample consists of 250,000 to 300,000 clones, roughly 83% of them appearing once. Sequenced input: peripheral blood. The source is a man in his sixties who had recovered from COVID-19.

A word on this clone: At the DNA level, this CDR3 is encoded by other sequences in the same sample as well. The rearrangement joins TRBV5-1 to TRBJ2-1; possible D gene TRBD2, 6 bases. The CDR3 is 15 residues long. Trimming cost V 0 bases and J 1 base, with 8 bases left between them. Germline loops: CDR1 SGHRS, CDR2 YFSETQ. The CDR3 DNA follows: TGCGCCAGCAGCTTGGGGGGAGGATCCTACAATGAGCAGTTCTTC. Its translation: CASSLGGGSYNEQFF.

CDR3 amino acids: CASSQGRLAGGREQYF. The CDR3 nucleotides are TGTGCCAGCAGCCAAGGGAGACTAGCGGGGGGGCGGGAGCAGTACTTC. The rearrangement links TRBV3-1 (or the pseudogene TRBV3-2) to TRBJ2-7; TRBD2 matches at 14 bases. From germline, CDR1 is LGHDT and CDR2 YNNKEL (reference sequence). The CDR3 loop spans 16 amino acids. V trimming: 1 base; J trimming: 7 bases; junction bases outside the gene matches: 6.

The V and J genes are TRBV6-5 and TRBJ2-7, with D perhaps TRBD1 (5 bases). Germline CDR1 and CDR2: MNHEY and SVGAGI. The V end was cut by 4 bases, the J end by 5 bases, with 15 bases between. CDR3 size: 14 residues. As DNA, the CDR3 is TGTGCCAGCAGTTCTAGTCAGGGCTTCGACGAGCAGTACTTC. Translating it yields CASSSSQGFDEQYF.

This clone is a singleton in its sample. The CDR3 DNA reads as TGTGCCAGCAGAGAGAGGACAGGGGGCAATCAGCCCCAGCATTTT. Translation: CASRERTGGNQPQHF. The chain employs TRBV2 and TRBJ1-5, with 9 bases matching TRBD1. CDR3 length: 15 residues. Unmatched junction bases numbered 5, after V lost 6 bases and J lost 2 bases. Germline V gives CDR1 SNHLY, CDR2 FYNNEI.